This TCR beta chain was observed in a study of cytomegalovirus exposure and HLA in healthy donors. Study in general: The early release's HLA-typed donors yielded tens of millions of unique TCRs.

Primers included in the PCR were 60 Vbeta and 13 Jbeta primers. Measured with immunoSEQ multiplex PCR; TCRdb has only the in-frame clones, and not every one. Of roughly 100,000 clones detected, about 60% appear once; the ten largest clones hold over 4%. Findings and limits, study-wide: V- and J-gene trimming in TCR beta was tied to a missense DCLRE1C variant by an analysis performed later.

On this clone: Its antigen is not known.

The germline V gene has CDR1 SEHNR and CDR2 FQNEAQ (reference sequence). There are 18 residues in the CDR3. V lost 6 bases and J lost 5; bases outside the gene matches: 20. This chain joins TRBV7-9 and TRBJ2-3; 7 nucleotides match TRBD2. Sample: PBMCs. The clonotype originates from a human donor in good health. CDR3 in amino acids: CASRMGSGASGLRDTQYF. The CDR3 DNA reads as TGTGCCAGCAGAATGGGGAGCGGGGCTAGCGGTCTTCGAGATACGCAGTATTTT.